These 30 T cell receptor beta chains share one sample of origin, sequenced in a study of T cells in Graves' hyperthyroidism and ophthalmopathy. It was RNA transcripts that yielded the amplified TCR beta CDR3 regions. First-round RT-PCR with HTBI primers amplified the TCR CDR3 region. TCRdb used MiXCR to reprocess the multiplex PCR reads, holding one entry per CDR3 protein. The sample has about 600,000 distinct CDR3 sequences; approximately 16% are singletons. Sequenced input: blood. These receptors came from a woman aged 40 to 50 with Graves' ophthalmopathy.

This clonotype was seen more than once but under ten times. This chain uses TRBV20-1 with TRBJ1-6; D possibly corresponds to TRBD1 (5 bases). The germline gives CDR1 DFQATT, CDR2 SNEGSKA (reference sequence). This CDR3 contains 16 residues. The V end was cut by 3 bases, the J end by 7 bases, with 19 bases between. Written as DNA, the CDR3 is TGCAGTGCTAGGGAAGCTGGAGGGGCGATAAATTCACCCCTCCACTTT. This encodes CSAREAGGAINSPLHF.

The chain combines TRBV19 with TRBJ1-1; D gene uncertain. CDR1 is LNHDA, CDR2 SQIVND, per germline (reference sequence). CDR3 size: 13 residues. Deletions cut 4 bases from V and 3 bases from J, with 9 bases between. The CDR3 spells CASSTGLHTEAFF. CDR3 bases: TGTGCCAGTAGTACCGGACTCCACACTGAAGCTTTCTTT.

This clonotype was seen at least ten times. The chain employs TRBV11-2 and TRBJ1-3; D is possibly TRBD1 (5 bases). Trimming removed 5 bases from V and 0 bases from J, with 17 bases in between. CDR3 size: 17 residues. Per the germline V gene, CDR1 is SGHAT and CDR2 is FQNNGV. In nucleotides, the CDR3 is TGTGCCAGCAGCACCCAGGACAAGATGAGCTCTGGAAACACCATATATTTT. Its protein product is CASSTQDKMSSGNTIYF.

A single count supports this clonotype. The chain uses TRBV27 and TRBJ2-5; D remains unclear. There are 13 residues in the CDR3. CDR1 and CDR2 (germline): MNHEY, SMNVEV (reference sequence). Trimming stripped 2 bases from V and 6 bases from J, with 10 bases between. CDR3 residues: CASSLARFQTQYF. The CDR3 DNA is TGTGCCAGCAGTTTAGCGAGATTTCAGACCCAGTACTTC.

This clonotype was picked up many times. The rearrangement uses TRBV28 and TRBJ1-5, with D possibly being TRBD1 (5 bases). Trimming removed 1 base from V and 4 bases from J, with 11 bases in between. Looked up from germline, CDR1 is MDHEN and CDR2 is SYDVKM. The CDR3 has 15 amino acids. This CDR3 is CASSLLGLPNQPQHF. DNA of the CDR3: TGTGCCAGCAGTTTATTGGGACTACCTAATCAGCCCCAGCATTTT. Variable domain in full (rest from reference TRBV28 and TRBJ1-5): DVKVTQSSRYLVKRTGEKVFLECVQDMDHENMFWYRQDPGLGLRLIYFSYDVKMKEKGDIPEGYSVSREKKERFSLILESASTNQTSMYLCASSLLGLPNQPQHFGDGTRLSIL.

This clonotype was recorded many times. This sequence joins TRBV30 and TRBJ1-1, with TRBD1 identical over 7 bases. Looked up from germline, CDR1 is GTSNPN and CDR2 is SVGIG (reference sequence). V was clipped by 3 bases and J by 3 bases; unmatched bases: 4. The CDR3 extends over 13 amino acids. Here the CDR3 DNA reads TGTGCCTGGAGACTACAGGGGTACACTGAAGCTTTCTTT. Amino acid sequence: CAWRLQGYTEAFF.

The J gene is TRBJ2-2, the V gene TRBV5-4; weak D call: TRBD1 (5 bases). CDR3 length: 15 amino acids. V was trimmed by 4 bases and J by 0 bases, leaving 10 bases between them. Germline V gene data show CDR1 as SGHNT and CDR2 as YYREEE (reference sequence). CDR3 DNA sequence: TGTGCCAGCAGCCGGATGACAGCGAACACCGGGGAGCTGTTTTTT. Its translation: CASSRMTANTGELFF.

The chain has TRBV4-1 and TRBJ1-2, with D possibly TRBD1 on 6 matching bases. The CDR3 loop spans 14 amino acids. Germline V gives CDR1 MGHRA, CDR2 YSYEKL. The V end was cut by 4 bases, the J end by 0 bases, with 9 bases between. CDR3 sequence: CASSRRQANYGYTF. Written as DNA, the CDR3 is TGCGCCAGCAGCCGACGACAGGCTAACTATGGCTACACCTTC.

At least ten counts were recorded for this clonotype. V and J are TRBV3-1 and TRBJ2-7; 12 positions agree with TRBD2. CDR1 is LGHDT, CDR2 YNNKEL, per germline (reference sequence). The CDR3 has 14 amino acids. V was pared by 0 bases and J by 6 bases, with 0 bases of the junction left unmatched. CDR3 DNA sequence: TGTGCCAGCAGCCAAGAGACTAGCGGGAGCGAGCAGTACTTC. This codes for CASSQETSGSEQYF.

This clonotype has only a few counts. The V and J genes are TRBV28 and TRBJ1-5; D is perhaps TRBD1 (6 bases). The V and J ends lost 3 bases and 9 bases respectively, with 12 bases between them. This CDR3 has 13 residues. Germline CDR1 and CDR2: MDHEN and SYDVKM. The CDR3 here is CASSLGGQGPQHF. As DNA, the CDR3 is TGTGCCAGCAGTTTGGGGGGCCAAGGGCCCCAGCATTTT.

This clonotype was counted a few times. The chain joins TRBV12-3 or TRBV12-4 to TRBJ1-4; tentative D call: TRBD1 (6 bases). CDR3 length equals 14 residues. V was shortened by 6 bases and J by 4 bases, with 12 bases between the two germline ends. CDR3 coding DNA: TGTGCCAGCAGGGCTAAGGGGGATAATGAAAAACTGTTTTTT. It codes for CASRAKGDNEKLFF.

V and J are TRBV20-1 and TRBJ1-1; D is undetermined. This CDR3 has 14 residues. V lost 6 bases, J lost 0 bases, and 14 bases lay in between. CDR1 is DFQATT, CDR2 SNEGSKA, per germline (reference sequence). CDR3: CSARKRPMNTEAFF. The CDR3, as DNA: TGCAGTGCCAGAAAGCGGCCCATGAACACTGAAGCTTTCTTT.

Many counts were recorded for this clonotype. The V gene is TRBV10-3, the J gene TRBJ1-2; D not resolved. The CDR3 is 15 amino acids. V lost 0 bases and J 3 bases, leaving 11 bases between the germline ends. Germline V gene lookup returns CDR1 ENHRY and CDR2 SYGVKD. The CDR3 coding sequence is TGTGCCATCAGTGAGTCCTTTGGCAGCGACTATGGCTACACCTTC. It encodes CAISESFGSDYGYTF.

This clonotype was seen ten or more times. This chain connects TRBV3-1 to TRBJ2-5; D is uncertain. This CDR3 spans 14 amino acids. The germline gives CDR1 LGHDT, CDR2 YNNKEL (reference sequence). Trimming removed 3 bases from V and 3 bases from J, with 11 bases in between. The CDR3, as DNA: TGTGCCAGCAGCCACGTAACAGCAGAAGAGACCCAGTACTTC. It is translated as CASSHVTAEETQYF.

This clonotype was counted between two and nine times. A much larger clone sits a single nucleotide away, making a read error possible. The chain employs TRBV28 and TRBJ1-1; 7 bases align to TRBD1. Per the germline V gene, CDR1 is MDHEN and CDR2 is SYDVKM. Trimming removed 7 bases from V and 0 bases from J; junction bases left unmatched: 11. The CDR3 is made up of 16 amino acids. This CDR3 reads CASKTGHASMNTEAFF. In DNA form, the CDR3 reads TGTGCCAGCAAGACAGGGCATGCCTCCATGAACACTGAAGCTTTCTTT.

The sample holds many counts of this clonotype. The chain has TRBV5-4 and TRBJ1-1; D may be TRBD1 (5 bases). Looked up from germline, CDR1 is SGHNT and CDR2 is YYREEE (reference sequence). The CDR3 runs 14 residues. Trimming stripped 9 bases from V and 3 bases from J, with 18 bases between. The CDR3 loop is CANAAWGDDTEAFF. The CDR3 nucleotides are TGTGCCAACGCCGCGTGGGGGGATGACACTGAAGCTTTCTTT.

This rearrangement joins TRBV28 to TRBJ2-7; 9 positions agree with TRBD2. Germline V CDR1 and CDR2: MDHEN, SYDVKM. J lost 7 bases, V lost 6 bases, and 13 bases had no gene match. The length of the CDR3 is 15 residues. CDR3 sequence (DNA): TGTGCCAGCAGGGCTGTCCGAGCGGGAGGTTGGGAGCAGTACTTC. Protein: CASRAVRAGGWEQYF.

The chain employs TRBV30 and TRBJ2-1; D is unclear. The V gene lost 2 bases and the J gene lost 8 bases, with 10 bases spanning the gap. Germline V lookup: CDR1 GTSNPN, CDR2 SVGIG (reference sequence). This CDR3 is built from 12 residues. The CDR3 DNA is TGTGCCTGGAGTCCAGTCTCGGATGAGCAGTTCTTC. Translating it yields CAWSPVSDEQFF. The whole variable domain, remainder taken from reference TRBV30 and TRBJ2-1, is SQTIHQWPATLVQPVGSPLSLECTVEGTSNPNLYWYRQAAGRGLQLLFYSVGIGQISSEVPQNLSASRPQDRQFILSSKKLLLSDSGFYLCAWSPVSDEQFFGPGTRLTVL.

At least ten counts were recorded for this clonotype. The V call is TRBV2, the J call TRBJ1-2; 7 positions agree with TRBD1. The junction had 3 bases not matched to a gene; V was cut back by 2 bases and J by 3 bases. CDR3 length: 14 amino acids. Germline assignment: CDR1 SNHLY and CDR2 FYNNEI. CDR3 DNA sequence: TGTGCCAGCAGTGAACCAGGGGGAGACTATGGCTACACCTTC. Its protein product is CASSEPGGDYGYTF.

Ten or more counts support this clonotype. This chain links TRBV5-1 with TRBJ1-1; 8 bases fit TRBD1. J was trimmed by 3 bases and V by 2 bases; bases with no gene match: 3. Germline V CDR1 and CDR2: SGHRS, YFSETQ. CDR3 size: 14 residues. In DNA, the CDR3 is TGCGCCAGCAGCTTACAGGGGGGGGACACTGAAGCTTTCTTT. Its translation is CASSLQGGDTEAFF.

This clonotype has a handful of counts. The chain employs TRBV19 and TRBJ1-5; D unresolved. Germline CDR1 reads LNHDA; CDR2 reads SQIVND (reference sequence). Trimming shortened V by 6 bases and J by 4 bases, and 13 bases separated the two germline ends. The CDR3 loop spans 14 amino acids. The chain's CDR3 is CASSPTGWNQPQHF. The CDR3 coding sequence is TGTGCCAGTAGCCCTACCGGATGGAATCAGCCCCAGCATTTT.

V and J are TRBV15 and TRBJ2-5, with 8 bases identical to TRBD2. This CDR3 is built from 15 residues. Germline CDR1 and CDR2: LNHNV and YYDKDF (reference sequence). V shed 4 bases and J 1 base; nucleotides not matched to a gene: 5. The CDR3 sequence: CATSNPTSGQETQYF. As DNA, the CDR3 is TGTGCCACCAGCAACCCCACTAGCGGCCAAGAGACCCAGTACTTC.

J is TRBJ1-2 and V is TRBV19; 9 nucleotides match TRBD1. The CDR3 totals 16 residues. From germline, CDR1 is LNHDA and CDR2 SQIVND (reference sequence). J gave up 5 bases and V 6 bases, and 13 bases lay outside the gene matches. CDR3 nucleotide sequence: TGTGCCAGTAGAAGAACGAACAGGGGGCAGGGGTATGGCTACACCTTC. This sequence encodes CASRRTNRGQGYGYTF. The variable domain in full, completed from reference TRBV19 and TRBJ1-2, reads DGGITQSPKYLFRKEGQNVTLSCEQNLNHDAMYWYRQDPGQGLRLIYYSQIVNDFQKGDIAEGYSVSREKKESFPLTVTSAQKNPTAFYLCASRRTNRGQGYGYTFGSGTRLTVV.

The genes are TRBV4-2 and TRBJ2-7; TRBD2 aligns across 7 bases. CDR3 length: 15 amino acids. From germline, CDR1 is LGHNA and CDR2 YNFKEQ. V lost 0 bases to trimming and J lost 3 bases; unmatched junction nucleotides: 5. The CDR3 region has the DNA TGTGCCAGCAGCCAAGATATTGGGGGGGGCTACGAGCAGTACTTC. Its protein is CASSQDIGGGYEQYF.

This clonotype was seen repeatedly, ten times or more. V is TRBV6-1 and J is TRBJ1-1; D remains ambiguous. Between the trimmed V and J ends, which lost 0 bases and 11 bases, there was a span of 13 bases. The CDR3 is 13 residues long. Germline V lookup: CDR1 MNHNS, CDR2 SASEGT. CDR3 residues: CASSEARDPYAFF. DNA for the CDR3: TGTGCCAGCAGTGAAGCTCGCGACCCATATGCTTTCTTT.

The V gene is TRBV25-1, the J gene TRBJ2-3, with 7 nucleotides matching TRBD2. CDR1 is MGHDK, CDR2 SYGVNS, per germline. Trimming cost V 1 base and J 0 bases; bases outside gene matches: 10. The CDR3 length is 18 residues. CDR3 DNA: TGTGCCAGCAGTGAATTTCTCGGCGGGACTACTAGCACAGATACGCAGTATTTT. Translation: CASSEFLGGTTSTDTQYF.

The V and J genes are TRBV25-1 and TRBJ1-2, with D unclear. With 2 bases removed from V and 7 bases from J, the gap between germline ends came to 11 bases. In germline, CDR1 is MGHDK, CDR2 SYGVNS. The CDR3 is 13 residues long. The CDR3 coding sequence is TGTGCCAGCAGTGAAATGGAGCATGCTGGCTACACCTTC. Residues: CASSEMEHAGYTF.

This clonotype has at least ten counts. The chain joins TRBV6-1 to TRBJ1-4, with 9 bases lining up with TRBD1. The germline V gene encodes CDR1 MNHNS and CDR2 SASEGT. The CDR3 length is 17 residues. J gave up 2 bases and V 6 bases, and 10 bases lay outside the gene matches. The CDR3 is CASRPGTGTATNEKLFF. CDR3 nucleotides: TGTGCCAGCAGGCCTGGGACAGGGACGGCGACTAATGAAAAACTGTTTTTT.

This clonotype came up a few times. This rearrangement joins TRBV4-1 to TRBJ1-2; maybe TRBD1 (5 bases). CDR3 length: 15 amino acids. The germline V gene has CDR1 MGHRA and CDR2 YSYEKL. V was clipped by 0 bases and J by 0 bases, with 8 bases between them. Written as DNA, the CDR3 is TGCGCCAGCAGCCAAGAGGGGACTGCTAACTATGGCTACACCTTC. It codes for CASSQEGTANYGYTF.

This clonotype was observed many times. As DNA, the CDR3 is TGTGCCAGCAGCCGGAACAGCAACTACGAGCAGTACTTC. This encodes CASSRNSNYEQYF. V and J are TRBV3-1 and TRBJ2-7; D is undetermined. Per the germline V gene, CDR1 is LGHDT and CDR2 is YNNKEL (reference sequence). The V end lost 4 bases, the J end lost 3 bases, and 10 bases lay between the germline ends. This CDR3 is 13 amino acids long.